This T cell receptor beta chain originates from a study of T cells in Graves' hyperthyroidism and ophthalmopathy. This clonotype appeared many times. Amplification targeted TCR beta CDR3 regions from RNA transcripts. In the first-round RT-PCR of the TCR CDR3, the HTBI primer set was used. Via MiXCR, TCRdb re-called the multiplex PCR reads, giving one row per CDR3 protein. This sample has more than 600,000 distinct CDR3 sequences, with about 16% found just once. This CDR3 spans 15 amino acids. Germline V lookup: CDR1 MDHEN, CDR2 SYDVKM. The V end was cut by 2 bases, the J end by 3 bases, with 11 bases between.

This clonotype was obtained from a man between 18 and 35 years old with Graves' hyperthyroidism. This rearrangement joins TRBV28 to TRBJ2-1; maybe TRBD2 (6 bases). What was sequenced was blood. The CDR3 DNA reads as TGTGCCAGCAGTTTACCGGGGGTTTACTACAATGAGCAGTTCTTC. This translates into CASSLPGVYYNEQFF.